Detailed here is one T cell receptor beta chain. Its antigen is unknown. This sample is drawn from a study of shared clonotypes between healthy human individuals. Study-wide points: Sharing of clonotypes among donors was expected to vary with sequencing depth. Large depth notwithstanding, sorted-subset sequencing proved incomplete by rarefaction.

Evenly divided among several immunoSEQ plates was the genomic DNA of each subset. The protocol was immunoSEQ multiplex PCR, while the TCRdb copy is restricted to in-frame clones and leaves out a portion. The table includes about 2.5 million clones, under 95% detected once. The germline V gene encodes CDR1 SGHNT and CDR2 YENEEA. The CDR3 consists of 13 residues. V gave up 4 bases and J gave up 7 bases, with 11 bases separating them. The authors divided CD4+ cells into CD45RA+ naive and CD45RA-negative memory subsets. The chain employs TRBV11-3 and TRBJ2-1; D gene ambiguous. The material sequenced was naive CD4+ T cells from PBMCs. As for subset: CD45RA+ positively selected. This receptor was taken from a man aged 18 to 30 in good health. Some clones in this sample may be carry-over from other donors' samples. The CDR3 bases are TGTGCCAGCAGCTCCCGGCGCCTAAATGAGCAGTTCTTC. Translated: CASSSRRLNEQFF.